A selection of T cell receptor beta chains follows, all from one sample in a study of blood T cell repertoires in COVID-19. The method was immunoSEQ multiplex PCR; TCRdb's version includes in-frame clones alone and lacks a portion of them. The table shows 65,000 to 90,000 clones, with around 90% occurring only once. Source material: peripheral blood. These TCRs come from a woman between 50 and 59 years old with active or convalescent COVID-19. Each CDR3 is given with its conserved first and last residue. D genes are given only for firm matches. Part of the rows lack a size; the others show once, few, many or a class for expanded clones.

V	D	J	size	DNA	CDR3
TRBV4-1	.	TRBJ2-3	.	TGCGCCAGCAGCCAAGGGGGGGTTGGGACAGATACGCAGTATTTT	CASSQGGVGTDTQYF
TRBV9	TRBD2	TRBJ2-1	.	TGTGCCAGCAGGCCTAGCGGGGGGGCGGAGCAGTTCTTC	CASRPSGGAEQFF
TRBV7-2	.	TRBJ1-3	few	TGTGCCAGCATTAAAGCCCCGAATTCTGGAAACACCATATATTTT	CASIKAPNSGNTIYF
TRBV7-9	TRBD1	TRBJ1-2	.	TGTGCCAGCAGCCTTACAGGGGCCAATGGCTACACCTTC	CASSLTGANGYTF
TRBV12-3/TRBV12-4	.	TRBJ1-1	.	TGTGCCAGCAGCCGAAGGGAGGGCACTGAAGCTTTCTTT	CASSRREGTEAFF
TRBV11-2	TRBD1	TRBJ1-3	.	TGTGCCAGCAAGCTTATGGGACAGGGATTCTCTGGAAACACCATATATTTT	CASKLMGQGFSGNTIYF
TRBV6-5	TRBD1	TRBJ1-2	few	TGTGCCAGCACCAGAGACAGGGTGGACGGCTATGGCTACACCTTC	CASTRDRVDGYGYTF
TRBV6-4	TRBD1	TRBJ1-2	.	TGTGCCAGCAGTGACTCTTTCCGGACAGGGCCTTTTAACTATGGCTACACCTTC	CASSDSFRTGPFNYGYTF
TRBV9	TRBD1	TRBJ1-5	.	TGTGCCAGCAGCGTAGAGGGGGCGGGCAATCAGCCCCAGCATTTT	CASSVEGAGNQPQHF
TRBV6-6	.	TRBJ2-3	.	TGTGCCAGCGGCGGGGCGGCTAGCACAGATACGCAGTATTTT	CASGGAASTDTQYF
TRBV6-6	.	TRBJ1-3	.	TGTGCCAGCAGCGAAGAGGAGACCTCTGGAAACACCATATATTTT	CASSEEETSGNTIYF
TRBV4-2	.	TRBJ1-1	.	TGTGCCAGCAGCCCTCGGACAGACACTGAAGCTTTCTTT	CASSPRTDTEAFF
TRBV30	TRBD2	TRBJ2-2	.	TGTGCCTGGAGTGTAGGCCTAGCGGGGGCCAGGGAGCTGTTTTTT	CAWSVGLAGARELFF
TRBV18	.	TRBJ1-1	once	TGTGCCAGCTCACCGGCGGGGGCGGGGAACACTGAAGCTTTCTTT	CASSPAGAGNTEAFF
TRBV3-1/TRBV3-2	TRBD1	TRBJ1-1	.	TGTGCCAGCAGCCAACGAAGACAGGGGCCCACTGAAGCTTTCTTT	CASSQRRQGPTEAFF
TRBV29-1	.	TRBJ2-1	.	TGCAGCGCCGCGGCAGGGGATTCCTACAATGAGCAGTTCTTC	CSAAAGDSYNEQFF
TRBV7-9	.	TRBJ2-6	.	TGTGCCAGCAGCTTAGTGGGGGCGGTAAACGTCCTGACTTTC	CASSLVGAVNVLTF
TRBV11-2	.	TRBJ1-3	.	TGTGCCAGCAGAAGCTTACGCAGGCAGGGGCCAGCTGGAAACACCATATATTTT	CASRSLRRQGPAGNTIYF
TRBV5-6	TRBD1	TRBJ1-2	.	TGTGCCAGCAGCCAAGCTGGACAGGGGGCTTTCGGCTACACCTTC	CASSQAGQGAFGYTF
TRBV5-6	TRBD1	TRBJ2-7	.	TGTGCCAGCAGCATTTACAGGGGTTGGCTGTACTACGAGCAGTACTTC	CASSIYRGWLYYEQYF
TRBV7-8	.	TRBJ1-4	.	TGTGCCAGCAGCTCAATAACCCGGCGGGGCCGGGAGGAAAAACTGTTTTTT	CASSSITRRGREEKLFF
TRBV5-1	.	TRBJ1-3	once	TGCGCCAGCAGCTTATCAGGGTTGCCTGGAAACACCATATATTTT	CASSLSGLPGNTIYF
TRBV6-5	TRBD1	TRBJ2-7	few	TGTGCCAGCACCCTGGGACAGGGGGCAGGCGAGCAGTACTTC	CASTLGQGAGEQYF
TRBV27	TRBD1	TRBJ1-1	.	TGTGCCAGCAGTTTCGGCACAGGGGGCACTGAAGCTTTCTTT	CASSFGTGGTEAFF
TRBV4-3	.	TRBJ1-1	.	TGCGCCAGCAGCCCGAGGGGGACGAACACTGAAGCTTTCTTT	CASSPRGTNTEAFF
TRBV7-9	TRBD1	TRBJ1-1	few	TGTGCCAGCAGCCGACCCACAGGGGGCGGGACTGAAGCTTTCTTT	CASSRPTGGGTEAFF
TRBV19	TRBD1	TRBJ2-1	.	TGTGCCAGTAGTTTAATCCTCACAGGGGGCTCCTACAATGAGCAGTTCTTC	CASSLILTGGSYNEQFF
TRBV7-2	.	TRBJ2-1	.	TGTGCCAGCAGCTTCGACTTTAGCTCCTACAATGAGCAGTTCTTC	CASSFDFSSYNEQFF
TRBV29-1	TRBD1	TRBJ1-1	few	TGCAGCGTTGACAAACAGGGGGTAACTTCTGAAGCTTTCTTT	CSVDKQGVTSEAFF
TRBV19	TRBD2	TRBJ2-7	few	TGTGCCAGTAGCCGCGCCGCGGGGGGCACCTACGAGCAGTACTTC	CASSRAAGGTYEQYF
TRBV18	.	TRBJ2-7	.	TGTGCCAGCTCACCACCCCAGAACTCCTACGAGCAGTACTTC	CASSPPQNSYEQYF
TRBV7-2	.	TRBJ1-6	.	TGTGCCAGCAGCCACCGGATGGGGGGGTGGGATTCACCCCTCCACTTT	CASSHRMGGWDSPLHF
TRBV19	.	TRBJ1-5	.	TGTGCCAGTAGTGGGGCCTCAGGGGTCGGCAATCAGCCCCAGCATTTT	CASSGASGVGNQPQHF
TRBV12-3/TRBV12-4	.	TRBJ1-1	.	TGTGCCAGCAGTTTCCGGTCAGGGGAAGCTTTCTTT	CASSFRSGEAFF
TRBV6-5	TRBD1	TRBJ1-1	.	TGTGCCAGCAGCATCGGACAGGGAACTGAAGCTTTCTTT	CASSIGQGTEAFF
TRBV4-3	.	TRBJ2-1	.	TGCGCCAGCAGCCAAGAAGGGGGAGGGGGTGAGCAGTTCTTC	CASSQEGGGGEQFF
TRBV5-5	TRBD1	TRBJ2-5	.	TGTGCCAGCAGTTCGGACAGGGGCTTCCAAGAGACCCAGTACTTC	CASSSDRGFQETQYF
TRBV18	.	TRBJ1-2	.	TGTGCCAGCTCACCACCTCTCCGGGGTCGGAACTATGGCTACACCTTC	CASSPPLRGRNYGYTF
TRBV5-6	TRBD2	TRBJ2-1	.	TGTGCCAGCAGCTTGCGTAGCGGGGGTCCGAGAAAGTTCTTC	CASSLRSGGPRKFF
TRBV10-3	TRBD1	TRBJ2-7	.	TGTGCCATCAGTGGGGACAGGGTGGACGAGCAGTACTTC	CAISGDRVDEQYF
TRBV4-3	TRBD1	TRBJ1-4	.	TGCGCCAGCAGGGAGACAGGGGAAAAACTGTTTTTT	CASRETGEKLFF
TRBV11-1	.	TRBJ2-1	.	TGTGCCAGCAGCCTCCAAAGGGGCCCTCACAATGAGCAGTTCTTC	CASSLQRGPHNEQFF
TRBV5-4	TRBD2	TRBJ2-1	.	TGTGCCAGCAGCCTGGTGGGTTCTAGCGGGGGGGCCAGGGAGCAGTTCTTC	CASSLVGSSGGAREQFF
TRBV2	TRBD2	TRBJ2-3	.	TGTGCCAGCAGCTTCACTCCACCACGGACTAGCTCCACAGATACGCAGTATTTT	CASSFTPPRTSSTDTQYF